This section outlines one TCR beta chain sequence together with its context. Its matching antigen is unknown. This entry is derived from a study of beta chain features in type 1 diabetes. Study findings and constraints: Shorter TCRB CDR3s, moderately but significantly so, were found in Type 1 diabetes patients in all four CD4+ subsets.

The germline CDR1 and CDR2 sequences are MNHEY and SMNVEV (reference sequence). This CDR3 comprises 13 residues. V was pared by 6 bases and J by 5 bases, with 14 bases between. What was sequenced were expressed TCRB transcripts, since all of the isolated RNA had been reverse transcribed. The method was immunoSEQ multiplex PCR; TCRdb's version includes in-frame clones alone and lacks a portion of them. Of about 650,000 clones in the sample, around an eighth were seen once. The specimen sequenced was naive CD4+ T cells from blood. The rearrangement uses TRBV27 and TRBJ2-7, with D possibly being TRBD1 (5 bases). The receptor's source is a man aged 25 to 40 with type 1 diabetes. The CDR3 sequence is CASRTIRAHEQYF. The CDR3 DNA reads as TGTGCCAGCAGAACGATCAGGGCCCACGAGCAGTACTTC.